This T cell receptor (beta chain) was observed in a study of blood T cells in healthy people across ages. A second about 6 to 11 cycle PCR used barcoded and J-beta primers. MiXCR, applied by TCRdb to the 5' RACE reads, yields one record per CDR3 protein. The profile covers 600,000 to 850,000 distinct CDR3 sequences, with around a quarter appearing a single time and just under 9.5% taken by the ten largest. Trimming stripped 4 bases from V and 5 bases from J, with 13 bases between. Germline V CDR1 and CDR2: LNHDA, SQIVND (reference sequence). The CDR3 loop spans 14 amino acids. This clonotype was counted only a few times. This sample was shared with a second study, whose subject was T cells of mothers and their children.

The sequenced material came from blood. The sequence derives from a boy younger than 18 in good health. V and J are TRBV19 and TRBJ2-3, with TRBD2 as a possible D gene (7 bases). The CDR3 coding sequence is TGTGCCAGTAGTAGGGGGGGGGCGATAGATACGCAGTATTTT. It specifies CASSRGGAIDTQYF.